The rows below give T cell receptor beta chains drawn from one sample of a study of shared clonotypes between healthy human individuals. Method: immunoSEQ multiplex PCR; TCRdb's copy keeps in-frame clones and lacks some. The sample holds roughly 1,500,000 clones, approximately 98% seen once. The sample was naive CD4+ T cells sorted from blood. The source is a man aged 25 to 40 in good health. The CDR3 runs from the conserved cysteine through the conserved F or W. D genes are given only for firm matches. Where a row states a size, it is once, few, many or the class of an expanded clone; other rows omit it.

>NA|TRBJ2-6|NA|TRBV7-9
TGTGCCAGCAGCTCGTACAGGTTCTCTGGGGCCAACGTCCTGACTTTC
CASSSYRFSGANVLTF
>NA|TRBJ2-7|NA|TRBV7-9
TGTGCCAGCAGCTCCCCGAGGACAGTCTCCTACGAGCAGTACTTC
CASSSPRTVSYEQYF
>NA|TRBJ2-2|NA|TRBV19
TGTGCCAGTAGTCATCCCAGGCCAGTCAACACCGGGGAGCTGTTTTTT
CASSHPRPVNTGELFF
>TRBD2|TRBJ2-3|NA|TRBV12-5
TGTGCTAGTGGTTTGTTCAGGGAGATAGCGGGAGGCACAGATACGCAGTATTTT
CASGLFREIAGGTDTQYF
>TRBD2|TRBJ2-1|NA|TRBV7-7
TGTGCTAGCAGCCCGGGACTAGTCCATGAGCAGTTCTTC
CASSPGLVHEQFF
>TRBD1|TRBJ1-1|NA|TRBV11-3
TGTGCCAGCAGCGTCGGCGGGGGACAGCGAGCTTTCTTT
CASSVGGGQRAFF
>TRBD2|TRBJ2-7|NA|TRBV7-8
TGTGCCAGCAGCCGGACCGGGACTAGCGGGCTCTCCTACGAGCAGTACTTC
CASSRTGTSGLSYEQYF
>TRBD2|TRBJ2-2|once|TRBV18
TGTGCCAGCTCACTAAATAGCGGGAGCAACACCGGGGAGCTGTTTTTT
CASSLNSGSNTGELFF
>TRBD2|TRBJ2-7|NA|TRBV5-4
TGTGCCAGCAGCGGGAGCGGGAGTAGGTACGAGCAGTACTTC
CASSGSGSRYEQYF
>NA|TRBJ1-3|NA|TRBV4-1
TGCGCCAGCAGCCAAGATTTCTGGGTCACGGGCGGAAACACCATATATTTT
CASSQDFWVTGGNTIYF
>NA|TRBJ2-1|NA|TRBV6-1
TGTGCCAGCAGTGGTGCTCTAGTTTTAGGTGAGCAGTTCTTC
CASSGALVLGEQFF
>NA|TRBJ2-7|NA|TRBV12-2
TGTGCAAGTCGCTTAGTCTCCAACCACGAGCAGTACTTC
CASRLVSNHEQYF
>TRBD1|TRBJ1-1|NA|TRBV7-2
TGTGCCAGCAGCTTAAATAGGGGGCCTGAAGCTTTCTTT
CASSLNRGPEAFF
>TRBD2|TRBJ2-1|NA|TRBV27
TGTGCCAGCAGTAATAGCGGGAGGGATCTCTTCTTC
CASSNSGRDLFF
>TRBD2|TRBJ2-7|NA|TRBV18
TGTGCCAGCTCTCGGACTAGCGGGAGTTCCCACGAGCAGTACTTC
CASSRTSGSSHEQYF
>NA|TRBJ2-1|NA|TRBV5-1
TGCGCCAGCAGCGAACAACTCAAAACCTCCTACAATGAGCAGTTCTTC
CASSEQLKTSYNEQFF
>TRBD1|TRBJ1-5|once|TRBV27
TGTGCCAGCAGCCACCTGACAGGGATCGATCAGCCCCAGCATTTT
CASSHLTGIDQPQHF
>NA|TRBJ2-5|NA|TRBV29-1
TGCAGCGTTGACGTAAGGTTCGCGCAGACCCAGTACTTC
CSVDVRFAQTQYF
>NA|TRBJ2-5|NA|TRBV21-1
TGTGCCAGCAAACAGACCGTGCCCCAGTGGGAGACCCAGTACTTC
CASKQTVPQWETQYF
>TRBD2|TRBJ2-1|once|TRBV27
TGTGCCAGCAGTTTCGTTACTAGCGGGGCTTACAATGAGCAGTTCTTC
CASSFVTSGAYNEQFF
>NA|TRBJ1-4|NA|TRBV7-2
TGTGCCAGCAGCTCTGACTCAACAACTAATGAAAAACTGTTTTTT
CASSSDSTTNEKLFF
>NA|TRBJ2-3|NA|TRBV7-9
TGTGCCAGCAGCTTCGGACTCAGCACAGATACGCAGTATTTT
CASSFGLSTDTQYF
>NA|TRBJ2-1|NA|TRBV11-2
TGTGCCAGCAGCTACCCTGGACGAACCAATGAGCAGTTCTTC
CASSYPGRTNEQFF
>NA|TRBJ1-2|NA|TRBV7-9
TGTGCCAGCAGCTTTACAGGGCCATCTAACTATGGCTACACCTTC
CASSFTGPSNYGYTF
>TRBD2|TRBJ2-7|NA|TRBV6-4
TGTGCCAGCAGTCAACTAGCGGGAGAGTCTTACGAGCAGTACTTC
CASSQLAGESYEQYF
>TRBD2|TRBJ2-7|NA|TRBV5-1
TGCGCCAGCAGCTTCGTAGCGGGAGTGTACGAGCAGTACTTC
CASSFVAGVYEQYF
>TRBD2|TRBJ2-2|once|TRBV5-4
TGTGCCAGCAGCCCCGTTGGGCGGGAGACCGGGGAGCTGTTTTTT
CASSPVGRETGELFF
>NA|TRBJ2-3|NA|TRBV6-1
TGTGCCAGCACAACTCCGGGACGGAGAGTGGATACGCAGTATTTT
CASTTPGRRVDTQYF
>NA|TRBJ2-7|NA|TRBV18
TGTGCCAGCTCACCTGGTCAGGGGATGCCCTACGAGCAGTACTTC
CASSPGQGMPYEQYF
>NA|TRBJ1-4|NA|TRBV7-6
TGTGCCAGCAGACAAGACAGCTTCCAAAATGAAAAACTGTTTTTT
CASRQDSFQNEKLFF
>NA|TRBJ2-1|NA|TRBV11-2
TGTGCCAGCAGCCGGGACCGGACTACCTACAATGAGCAGTTCTTC
CASSRDRTTYNEQFF
>NA|TRBJ2-5|NA|TRBV6-1
TGTGCCAGCAGTCAGAGGGCTCGACAAGAGACCCAGTACTTC
CASSQRARQETQYF
>NA|TRBJ2-7|NA|TRBV20-1
TGCAGTGCCCTAGGGTACGAGCAGTACTTC
CSALGYEQYF
>NA|TRBJ2-3|NA|TRBV6-5
TGTGCCAGCAGTTACATTCTGACTAGTAGCACAGATACGCAGTATTTT
CASSYILTSSTDTQYF
>NA|TRBJ2-7|NA|TRBV5-1
TGCGCCAGCAGCTTGTCAGGTCTGGGCGAGCAGTACTTC
CASSLSGLGEQYF
>TRBD1|TRBJ2-7|NA|TRBV28
TGTGCCAGCAGAAGAGGACAGGGGGCGGTCTACGAGCAGTACTTC
CASRRGQGAVYEQYF
>NA|TRBJ2-1|NA|TRBV5-1
TGCGCCAGCAGCCGAGACAGGGGACCCTCCTCTAGCGGGAAGCTACCTTACAATGAGCAGTTCTTC
CASSRDRGPSSSGKLPYNEQFF
>NA|TRBJ2-7|NA|TRBV29-1
TGCAGCGTTAGAGGGACCCTGGGCTACGAGCAGTACTTC
CSVRGTLGYEQYF
>TRBD2|TRBJ2-7|NA|TRBV27
TGTGCCAGCAGTTTAGTTCAGGGAGGGAGCGAGCAGTACTTC
CASSLVQGGSEQYF
>NA|TRBJ1-2|NA|TRBV6-5
TGTGCCAGCACCATCACGAGGCAGGGAGTTGGAATCACCTTC
CASTITRQGVGITF
>TRBD1|TRBJ2-1|NA|TRBV2
TGTGCCAGCAGGTTACCGGGACAGGGGGCGGATGAGCAGTTCTTC
CASRLPGQGADEQFF
>NA|TRBJ1-1|NA|TRBV5-4
TGTGCCAGCAGCGACGGGACTCAGAACACTGAAGCTTTCTTT
CASSDGTQNTEAFF
>TRBD2|TRBJ2-1|NA|TRBV28
TGTGCCAGCAGTCCCCTCCGCCTAGCGGGAGTTGAGCAGTTCTTC
CASSPLRLAGVEQFF
>NA|TRBJ2-7|NA|TRBV7-8
TGTGCCAGTAACCCTCAGGGGGGGTCGGGAACCTACGAGCAGTACTTC
CASNPQGGSGTYEQYF